These 15 T cell receptor beta chains were all obtained from the same sample, sequenced in a study of T cells in localized non-small cell lung cancer. Assay: immunoSEQ multiplex PCR; the TCRdb copy retains only in-frame clones and omits some. The sample shows more than 15,000 clones, approximately 90% of them seen only once. The sequenced sample was peripheral blood, obtained before any cancer treatment. These receptors originate from a woman between 35 and 75 years old with stage I lung adenocarcinoma.

The V gene is TRBV5-1, the J gene TRBJ2-6; tentative D call: TRBD1 (6 bases). The germline gives CDR1 SGHRS, CDR2 YFSETQ. This CDR3 spans 17 amino acids. V lost 1 base and J 0 bases, leaving 11 bases between the germline ends. The CDR3 loop reads CASSLTRGASGANVLTF. The CDR3, as DNA: TGCGCCAGCAGCTTGACCAGGGGTGCCTCTGGGGCCAACGTCCTGACTTTC.

There are a few counts of this clone. The CDR3 nucleotides are TGTGCCAGCAGCCCCCCAGGGCTGGTGCAAAAACTGTTTTTT. Protein: CASSPPGLVQKLFF. The chain couples TRBV7-9 to TRBJ1-4, with a tentative D call TRBD1 (5 bases). CDR1 and CDR2 (germline): SEHNR, FQNEAQ (reference sequence). This CDR3 has 14 amino acids. Deletions cut 5 bases from V and 9 bases from J, with 16 bases between. Supplemented by reference TRBV7-9 and TRBJ1-4, the full variable domain reads DTGVSQNPRHKITKRGQNVTFRCDPISEHNRLYWYRQTLGQGPEFLTYFQNEAQLEKSRLLSDRFSAERPKGSFSTLEIQRTEQGDSAMYLCASSPPGLVQKLFFGSGTQLSVL.

The V gene is TRBV5-4, the J gene TRBJ1-2, with D uncertain. The V end was cut by 3 bases, the J end by 3 bases, with 12 bases between. From germline, CDR1 is SGHNT and CDR2 YYREEE (reference sequence). This CDR3 is 14 amino acids long. The CDR3 nucleotides are TGTGCCAGCAGCTCAATGGACCTAGACTATGGCTACACCTTC. Protein product: CASSSMDLDYGYTF.

This clone was counted a single time. The rearrangement joins TRBV2 to TRBJ1-2; D is uncertain. V lost 6 bases and J lost 5, with 19 bases in between. This CDR3 has 15 residues. Germline CDR1 is SNHLY and CDR2 is FYNNEI. The CDR3 sequence: CASSEPAHRPYGYTF. CDR3 bases: TGTGCCAGCAGCGAGCCGGCCCATCGGCCATATGGCTACACCTTC.

In DNA, the CDR3 is TGTGCAAGTCGCTTAGCGCGGGGACACCTGAACACTGAAGCTTTCTTT. It is translated as CASRLARGHLNTEAFF. The chain employs TRBV12-2 and TRBJ1-1. TRBV12-2 is shown as a pseudogene. The CDR3 length is 16 residues.

V and J are TRBV11-1 and TRBJ2-1; 11 nucleotides agree with TRBD2. Germline V gene sequence: CDR1 SGHAT, CDR2 FQDESV (reference sequence). V shed 3 bases and J 3 bases; nucleotides not matched to a gene: 1. This CDR3 region has 15 residues. The CDR3 is CASSFLAGGYNEQFF. CDR3 DNA: TGTGCCAGCAGCTTTCTAGCGGGGGGCTACAATGAGCAGTTCTTC.

This clone was recorded a few times. The chain carries TRBV2 and TRBJ1-1; D may be TRBD1 (5 bases). The CDR3 covers 13 residues. Germline loops: CDR1 SNHLY, CDR2 FYNNEI. V dropped 1 base and J dropped 7 bases, with 10 bases sitting between them. The CDR3 DNA reads as TGTGCCAGCAGTGAAGGGGGGGGGATTGAAGCTTTCTTT. Translating it yields CASSEGGGIEAFF.

V and J are TRBV7-2 and TRBJ2-3, with 15 bases aligning to TRBD2. Germline lookup yields CDR1 SGHTA and CDR2 FQGNSA. There are 16 residues in the CDR3. With V trimmed by 1 base and J by 4 bases, 0 bases remained unmatched. CDR3 coding DNA: TGTGCCAGCAGCTTAGGGACTAGCGGGAGGGCAGATACGCAGTATTTT. Protein sequence: CASSLGTSGRADTQYF.

In DNA, the CDR3 is TGCAGCGTGGACGAAAGCACAGATACGCAGTATTTT. It specifies CSVDESTDTQYF. The V and J genes are TRBV29-1 and TRBJ2-3; D not certain. V gave up 6 bases and J gave up 0 bases, with 7 bases separating them. Germline V gene lookup returns CDR1 SQVTM and CDR2 ANQGSEA. There are 12 residues in the CDR3.

The chain has TRBV5-1 and TRBJ2-7, with 10 bases fitting TRBD1. Per the germline V gene, CDR1 is SGHRS and CDR2 is YFSETQ. V was clipped by 2 bases and J by 5 bases; unmatched bases: 4. The CDR3 is made up of 14 amino acids. CDR3 protein: CASSFGTGDHEQYF. The CDR3 bases are TGCGCCAGCAGCTTCGGGACAGGGGACCACGAGCAGTACTTC. Supplemented by reference TRBV5-1 and TRBJ2-7, the full variable domain reads KAGVTQTPRYLIKTRGQQVTLSCSPISGHRSVSWYQQTPGQGLQFLFEYFSETQRNKGNFPGRFSGRQFSNSRSEMNVSTLELGDSALYLCASSFGTGDHEQYFGPGTRLTVT.

The V call is TRBV6-5, the J call TRBJ1-1; D is unclear. The V end was cut by 1 base, the J end by 5 bases, with 8 bases between. The CDR3 loop spans 13 amino acids. The germline CDR1 and CDR2 sequences are MNHEY and SVGAGI. In nucleotides, the CDR3 is TGTGCCAGCAGTTACTTATCAGGTACTGAAGCTTTCTTT. This codes for CASSYLSGTEAFF.

The sample holds one count of this clone. The rearrangement joins TRBV5-1 to TRBJ2-7, with 9 bases lining up with TRBD1. Trimming cost V 4 bases and J 7 bases; bases outside gene matches: 12. CDR1 is SGHRS and CDR2 is YFSETQ in the germline V gene. The CDR3 contains 15 residues. The CDR3 nucleotides read TGCGCCAGCAGCAGTCCGGGACAGGGCGATTTTGAGCAGTACTTC. Translating it yields CASSSPGQGDFEQYF.

V usage is TRBV7-9 and J usage is TRBJ1-6; no firm D call. The CDR3 covers 13 residues. V lost 2 bases, J lost 7 bases, and 6 bases lay in between. Germline V gene sequence: CDR1 SEHNR, CDR2 FQNEAQ (reference sequence). The CDR3: CASSLNFNSPLHF. The CDR3 DNA is TGTGCCAGCAGCTTAAATTTCAATTCACCCCTCCACTTT.

The chain couples TRBV30 to TRBJ2-7, with D uncertain. Germline V gene sequence: CDR1 GTSNPN, CDR2 SVGIG (reference sequence). The CDR3 is 12 residues long. V was clipped by 4 bases and J by 4 bases, with 11 bases between them. CDR3: CAWNQQLYEQYF. The CDR3 DNA follows: TGTGCCTGGAATCAACAGCTTTACGAGCAGTACTTC.

The chain employs TRBV28 and TRBJ1-2, with D possibly matching TRBD1 (5 bases). CDR3 length equals 14 residues. V lost 6 bases and J 4 bases, leaving 15 bases between the germline ends. The germline CDR1 and CDR2 sequences are MDHEN and SYDVKM. The CDR3 sequence is CASRPGTAPYGYTF. CDR3 nucleotide sequence: TGTGCCAGCAGGCCTGGGACGGCTCCCTATGGCTACACCTTC.